The clone carrying this T cell receptor beta chain was picked up many times. What it binds is not known. Researchers tagged individual cDNA molecules with unique molecular identifiers. TCRdb re-derived calls from the 5' RACE reads in MiXCR, one entry per CDR3 protein. This sample has tens of thousands of distinct CDR3 sequences; over 7% occur once, and the top ten carry around 21%. This record belongs to a study of early T cells in non-severe SARS-CoV-2 infection. Study as a whole: The chains were unpaired, and the sequenced material was bulk RNA from unsorted whole blood. Findings of the study overall: Private and CD4 specificities were missed by VDJdb matching, skewed to anti-spike CD8.

V dropped 3 bases and J dropped 5; count of bases not matched to a gene: 6. The germline V gene has CDR1 SGHTS and CDR2 YDEGEE. The CDR3 has 14 amino acids. The source of this sequence is an adult who was a healthcare worker with PCR-confirmed SARS-CoV-2 infection or an uninfected control (not recorded which). The J gene is TRBJ2-7, the V gene TRBV5-8; 9 bases map to TRBD1. Sequencing was performed on whole blood. The CDR3 coding sequence is TGTGCCAGCAGCTCCCGGGACAGGGACAACGAGCAGTACTTC. Protein: CASSSRDRDNEQYF.